A single sample gave rise to the 20 T cell receptor beta chains below, sequenced in a study of blood T cell repertoires in COVID-19. Sequencing used immunoSEQ multiplex PCR; TCRdb keeps in-frame clones, though not all of them. The sample lists about 55,000 clones, 75% to 95% seen once, with about 15% in the top ten. The sequenced sample consisted of peripheral blood. The receptors here all came from a human donor with active COVID-19. The donor label of this sample is uncertain.

V and J are TRBV21-1 and TRBJ2-7; the D call in the table, TRBD1, was not verified against the DNA. TRBV21-1 is classified as a pseudogene. The CDR3 runs to 16 residues. This CDR3 is CASSKEDSVSSYEQYV. The CDR3 DNA is TGTGCCAGCAGCAAGGAGGACAGTGTTTCCTCCTACGAGCAGTACGTC.

The chain has TRBV20-1 and TRBJ2-1; TRBD2 aligns across 7 bases. CDR3 length: 15 amino acids. V was clipped by 3 bases and J by 4 bases; unmatched bases: 9. The germline gives CDR1 DFQATT, CDR2 SNEGSKA (reference sequence). DNA of the CDR3: TGCAGTGCTAGTTCCGCGGGAGCTCTATACAATGAGCAGTTCTTC. Translation: CSASSAGALYNEQFF.

V and J are TRBV3-1 (or the pseudogene TRBV3-2) and TRBJ2-5; D is perhaps TRBD2 (7 bases). Trimming took off 2 bases at V and 4 bases at J, with 11 bases between the two ends. CDR1 is LGHDT, CDR2 YNNKEL, per germline (reference sequence). The CDR3 sequence is 14 residues long. Here the CDR3 reads CASSQTGGRETQYF. In DNA form, the CDR3 reads TGTGCCAGCAGCCAAACGGGGGGCAGAGAGACCCAGTACTTC.

This chain uses TRBV10-1 with TRBJ1-5; D might be TRBD1 (5 bases). There are 14 residues in the CDR3. V was shortened by 10 bases and J by 9 bases, with 22 bases between the two germline ends. In germline, CDR1 is WNHNN, CDR2 SYGVQD (reference sequence). The CDR3 DNA sequence: TGCGCCACCACACCCCGGCAGGGCCTGGGGCCCCAGCATTTT. Amino acid sequence: CATTPRQGLGPQHF.

This sequence joins TRBV25-1 and TRBJ2-1, with D perhaps matching TRBD1 (6 bases). Trimming removed 5 bases at V and 14 bases at J, with 19 bases between. The CDR3 has 13 residues. CDR1 is MGHDK, CDR2 SYGVNS, per germline. The CDR3 reads CASSSSLAAGEFF. DNA of the CDR3: TGTGCCAGCAGTTCTTCCCTCGCTGCAGGGGAGTTCTTC.

The gene calls are TRBV4-1 and TRBJ2-7; TRBD1 might be the D (5 bases). Germline V lookup: CDR1 MGHRA, CDR2 YSYEKL. The V end was cut by 1 base, the J end by 6 bases, with 10 bases between. This CDR3 is 13 amino acids long. The CDR3 DNA sequence: TGCGCCAGCAGCCAAGGGTTAAGGGGCGAGCAGTACGTC. Its protein product is CASSQGLRGEQYV.

The chain links TRBV9 to TRBJ2-1; D is ambiguous. The germline CDR1 and CDR2 sequences are SGDLS and YYNGEE. There are 15 residues in the CDR3. Trimming took 3 bases from V and 0 from J, leaving 10 bases between them. The CDR3 protein is CASSDGWNSYNEQFF. CDR3 DNA sequence: TGTGCCAGCAGCGACGGGTGGAACTCCTACAATGAGCAGTTCTTC.

This rearrangement joins TRBV5-1 to TRBJ1-1; D not resolved. The V end lost 4 bases, the J end lost 3 bases, and 13 bases lay between the germline ends. Per the germline V gene, CDR1 is SGHRS and CDR2 is YFSETQ. The CDR3 is made up of 14 amino acids. The CDR3 protein is CASSPMGRDTEAFF. CDR3 nucleotide sequence: TGCGCCAGCAGCCCCATGGGTCGGGACACTGAAGCTTTCTTT.

The chain is built from TRBV27 and TRBJ1-2, with D perhaps TRBD1 (5 bases). This CDR3 is 14 amino acids long. Trimming pared 6 bases from V and 4 bases from J, leaving 15 bases between. Germline V gene sequence: CDR1 MNHEY, CDR2 SMNVEV (reference sequence). The CDR3 region is CASSPKQEVYGYTF. The CDR3 coding sequence is TGTGCCAGCAGCCCAAAACAGGAAGTCTATGGCTACACCTTC.

The chain uses TRBV27 and TRBJ2-7; TRBD1 is a possible D gene (6 bases). The CDR3 has 13 residues. Germline CDR1 reads MNHEY; CDR2 reads SMNVEV (reference sequence). V shed 2 bases and J shed 3 bases, with 8 bases lying between them. This CDR3 reads CASSLQGHYEQYF. The CDR3 coding sequence is TGTGCCAGCAGTTTACAGGGACACTACGAGCAGTACTTC.

The chain is built from TRBV3-1 (or the pseudogene TRBV3-2) and TRBJ1-4; perhaps TRBD1 as D (6 bases). The germline V and J ends were trimmed by 3 bases and 8 bases, with 16 bases remaining between them. Germline lookup yields CDR1 LGHDT and CDR2 YNNKEL (reference sequence). The CDR3 covers 15 residues. The CDR3, as DNA: TGTGCCAGCAGCCATGGGGGCCTTACCCACGAAAAACTGTTTTTT. Protein: CASSHGGLTHEKLFF.

On this clone: A read error may account for a junction end that differs from germline. The V gene is TRBV7-7, the J gene TRBJ2-5, with TRBD1 matching over 9 bases. Germline values: CDR1 SSHAT, CDR2 FNYEAQ (reference sequence). This CDR3 spans 15 amino acids. The CDR3 nucleotides are TGTGCTAGCAGCCCCGGGACAGGGTTCTCAGAGACCCAGTACTTC. Protein sequence: CASSPGTGFSETQYF.

The chain links TRBV2 to TRBJ1-2, with 8 nucleotides matching TRBD1. The germline gives CDR1 SNHLY, CDR2 FYNNEI. V trimming: 7 bases; J trimming: 4 bases; junction bases outside the gene matches: 8. This CDR3 spans 14 amino acids. CDR3 protein: CASIEDRAAYGYTF. The CDR3 DNA reads as TGTGCCAGCATCGAGGACAGGGCTGCCTATGGCTACACCTTC.

The rearrangement joins TRBV6-6 to TRBJ2-7, with D possibly matching TRBD2 (6 bases). This CDR3 is 14 amino acids long. CDR1 and CDR2 from the germline V gene are MNHNY and SVGAGI (reference sequence). The V end was cut by 8 bases, the J end by 6 bases, with 20 bases between. CDR3 loop: CASAYAGTVTEQYF. The CDR3 coding sequence is TGTGCCAGCGCTTATGCGGGGACGGTAACCGAGCAGTACTTC.

This chain uses TRBV27 with TRBJ1-4, with 9 bases lining up with TRBD1. Germline values: CDR1 MNHEY, CDR2 SMNVEV (reference sequence). The V gene end was trimmed by 4 bases and the J gene end by 5 bases; junction bases not matched to a gene: 5. The CDR3 spans 15 residues. The CDR3 loop reads CASSSLGTGNEKLFF. The CDR3 DNA is TGTGCCAGCAGTTCTCTCGGGACAGGGAATGAAAAACTGTTTTTT. Variable domain in full (rest from reference TRBV27 and TRBJ1-4): EAQVTQNPRYLITVTGKKLTVTCSQNMNHEYMSWYRQDPGLGLRQIYYSMNVEVTDKGDVPEGYKVSRKEKRNFPLILESPSPNQTSLYFCASSSLGTGNEKLFFGSGTQLSVL.

The chain links TRBV21-1 to TRBJ1-4. TRBV21-1 has pseudogene status. This CDR3 has 14 amino acids. The CDR3 here is CASSKEGGYEKLFF. DNA for the CDR3: TGTGCCAGCAGCAAAGAAGGAGGTTATGAAAAACTGTTTTTT.

For this clone: An end of the junction does not agree with germline; a read error may underlie this. The rearrangement uses TRBV11-2 and TRBJ2-3; 12 nucleotides match TRBD2. Germline-derived CDR1 and CDR2 are SGHAT and FQNNGV. CDR3 length: 16 residues. This CDR3 is CASSLGIGLAGNTQYF. DNA for the CDR3: TGTGCCAGCAGCTTAGGGATTGGACTAGCGGGAAATACTCAGTATTTT.

The gene calls are TRBV29-1 and TRBJ2-2; 7 nucleotides align to TRBD1. V dropped 6 bases and J dropped 2; count of bases not matched to a gene: 9. CDR3 length equals 15 residues. Germline V lookup: CDR1 SQVTM, CDR2 ANQGSEA. CDR3 sequence: CSVSLGTANTGELFF. In DNA, the CDR3 is TGCAGCGTCAGCTTGGGGACAGCTAACACCGGGGAGCTGTTTTTT.

CDR3 in DNA: TGTGCCAGCAGCTTAAGAGGGGGCGCCCCAAACACTGAAGCTTTCTTT. Translating it yields CASSLRGGAPNTEAFF. The rearrangement joins TRBV7-9 to TRBJ1-1, with 7 bases lining up with TRBD1. CDR3 length: 16 amino acids. Trimming cost V 2 bases and J 2 bases; bases outside gene matches: 8. The V gene's germline CDR1 is SEHNR and CDR2 FQNEAQ (reference sequence).

The rearrangement joins TRBV4-1 to TRBJ1-2, with 7 nucleotides matching TRBD1. This CDR3 has 15 residues. With 3 bases clipped from V and 3 bases from J, the junction kept 7 bases outside the gene matches. CDR1 MGHRA and CDR2 YSYEKL come from the germline V gene. CDR3 sequence reads: CASSHRIDRDYGYTF. In DNA, the CDR3 is TGCGCCAGCAGCCATCGAATCGACAGGGACTATGGCTACACCTTC.